What follows are 23 T cell receptor beta chains derived from one specimen sequenced in a study of CD8+ T cells in alopecia areata. Sequencing relied on a cDNA template that was reverse transcribed from extracted RNA. The data were produced by immunoSEQ multiplex PCR, yet TCRdb's version contains in-frame clones alone and is incomplete. The table records hundreds of thousands of clones, around 62% of them present only once. The sample was CD4+ T cells sorted from blood, taken at week 0. These TCRs come from a human donor with alopecia areata.

In the case of this clone: This specimen includes other DNA sequences encoding the same CDR3. The chain is built from TRBV2 and TRBJ2-5; no clear D gene. CDR3 length: 10 residues. CDR1 is SNHLY and CDR2 is FYNNEI in the germline V gene. Between the trimmed V and J ends, which lost 6 bases and 5 bases, there was a span of 4 bases. The CDR3 spells CASRVETQYF. The DNA of the CDR3 is TGTGCCAGCAGGGTTGAGACCCAGTACTTC.

The chain is built from TRBV5-6 and TRBJ2-7; TRBD2 is a possible D gene (6 bases). Germline CDR1 reads SGHDT; CDR2 reads YYEEEE. The V end lost 3 bases, the J end lost 0 bases, and 13 bases lay between the germline ends. The CDR3 sequence is 15 residues long. The CDR3 protein is CASSSGLFSSYEQYF. DNA of the CDR3: TGTGCCAGCAGCTCGGGACTTTTCAGCTCCTACGAGCAGTACTTC.

The chain joins TRBV2 to TRBJ1-2; 8 bases are a match to TRBD1. The CDR3 spans 14 residues. The V and J ends lost 5 bases and 4 bases, in that order; junction bases with no gene match: 6. Germline assignment: CDR1 SNHLY and CDR2 FYNNEI. DNA for the CDR3: TGTGCCAGCAGTAAACAGGGGGTTGGCTATGGCTACACCTTC. Its translation is CASSKQGVGYGYTF. The variable domain in full, completed from reference TRBV2 and TRBJ1-2, reads EPEVTQTPSHQVTQMGQEVILRCVPISNHLYFYWYRQILGQKVEFLVSFYNNEISEKSEIFDDQFSVERPDGSNFTLKIRSTKLEDSAMYFCASSKQGVGYGYTFGSGTRLTVV.

This chain connects TRBV6-6 to TRBJ2-1; D remains unclear. The V gene's germline CDR1 is MNHNY and CDR2 SVGAGI (reference sequence). The CDR3 is made up of 13 amino acids. The germline V and J ends were trimmed by 1 base and 5 bases, with 6 bases remaining between them. The CDR3 loop is CASSYYRNNEQFF. As DNA, the CDR3 is TGTGCCAGCAGTTACTACCGGAACAATGAGCAGTTCTTC.

This sequence joins TRBV9 and TRBJ2-2; 11 bases align to TRBD2. This CDR3 has 16 amino acids. V lost 2 bases, J lost 2 bases, and 2 bases stayed unmatched. The V gene's germline CDR1 is SGDLS and CDR2 YYNGEE. CDR3 bases: TGTGCCAGCAGCGTTAGCGGGAGGGCTAACACCGGGGAGCTGTTTTTT. Translation gives CASSVSGRANTGELFF.

In the case of this clone: Additional DNA sequences in this sample encode the identical CDR3. The chain combines TRBV29-1 with TRBJ2-7, with 11 bases matching TRBD1. This CDR3 contains 15 residues. The V gene end was trimmed by 0 bases and the J gene end by 3 bases; junction bases not matched to a gene: 4. The V gene's germline CDR1 is SQVTM and CDR2 ANQGSEA. CDR3 region: CSVEDQGTGGYEQYF. CDR3 sequence (DNA): TGCAGCGTTGAAGATCAGGGGACAGGGGGCTACGAGCAGTACTTC.

The V and J genes are TRBV30 and TRBJ2-5; no clear D gene. V gave up 0 bases and J gave up 0 bases, with 5 bases separating them. This CDR3 region has 13 residues. Germline values: CDR1 GTSNPN, CDR2 SVGIG (reference sequence). CDR3 DNA sequence: TGTGCCTGGAGTGTCGGGTACCAAGAGACCCAGTACTTC. Translation gives CAWSVGYQETQYF.

The chain joins TRBV27 to TRBJ1-1; TRBD1 might be the D (6 bases). Looked up from germline, CDR1 is MNHEY and CDR2 is SMNVEV (reference sequence). V dropped 5 bases and J dropped 6 bases, with 16 bases sitting between them. This CDR3 has 14 residues. The CDR3 sequence: CASSGTGRVAEAFF. The CDR3 nucleotides are TGTGCCAGCAGTGGCACAGGGAGGGTTGCTGAAGCTTTCTTT.

This clone was recorded a few times. The chain joins TRBV23-1 to TRBJ1-4; D unresolved. TRBV23-1 is an ORF, and what it does is uncertain. Trimming removed 0 bases at V and 8 bases at J, with 13 bases between. This CDR3 comprises 15 residues. The CDR3 sequence is CASSQSGGSLEKLFF. CDR3 nucleotide sequence: TGCGCCAGCAGTCAATCGGGAGGTAGCCTGGAAAAACTGTTTTTT.

Only a few counts were recorded for this clone. The gene calls are TRBV29-1 and TRBJ2-7; tentatively, D is TRBD1 (5 bases). Trimming removed 3 bases from V and 0 bases from J, with 12 bases in between. This CDR3 comprises 14 residues. The V gene's germline CDR1 is SQVTM and CDR2 ANQGSEA. The DNA of the CDR3 is TGCAGCGTTGAGAGCCACAGGAGCTCCTACGAGCAGTACTTC. This gives the protein CSVESHRSSYEQYF.

CDR3 amino acids: CASSHKGPGRSIPYEQYF. The CDR3 DNA is TGTGCCAGCAGCCATAAGGGTCCCGGTCGGTCTATTCCCTACGAGCAGTACTTC. V and J are TRBV7-9 and TRBJ2-7; D remains ambiguous. In germline, CDR1 is SEHNR, CDR2 FQNEAQ (reference sequence). The CDR3 has 18 residues. Trimming stripped 5 bases from V and 2 bases from J, with 25 bases between.

This clone was picked up a small number of times. The V and J genes are TRBV11-2 and TRBJ1-1; TRBD1 matches 7 bases. The trim removed 1 base at V and 3 bases at J, leaving 8 bases unmatched. The CDR3 loop spans 16 amino acids. The germline gives CDR1 SGHAT, CDR2 FQNNGV. The CDR3 spells CASSLGGTVQHTEAFF. The DNA of the CDR3 is TGTGCCAGCAGCTTAGGTGGGACAGTCCAGCACACTGAAGCTTTCTTT.

The J gene is TRBJ2-7, the V gene TRBV25-1; no definite D call. Trimming removed 0 bases from V and 1 base from J, with 10 bases in between. The CDR3 contains 15 residues. Per the germline V gene, CDR1 is MGHDK and CDR2 is SYGVNS. DNA of the CDR3: TGTGCCAGCAGTGAATATGTCGGGTCATCCTACGAGCAGTACTTC. Protein: CASSEYVGSSYEQYF.

Regarding this clone: The same CDR3 is also encoded by other DNA sequences in this sample. The chain has TRBV4-1 and TRBJ1-6; 8 nucleotides match TRBD1. Germline assignment: CDR1 MGHRA and CDR2 YSYEKL. V lost 4 bases, J lost 6 bases, and 5 bases stayed unmatched. The CDR3 has 15 residues. Written as DNA, the CDR3 is TGCGCCAGCAGCCGCCCGGACAGGGTTAATTCACCCCTCCACTTT. Protein product: CASSRPDRVNSPLHF.

The V and J genes are TRBV2 and TRBJ1-5; TRBD1 is a possible D gene (6 bases). Trimming took 8 bases from V and 0 from J, leaving 11 bases between them. CDR3 length: 14 residues. Germline CDR1 and CDR2: SNHLY and FYNNEI. Written as DNA, the CDR3 is TGTGCCAGCCGTAGGACAGCTAGCAATCAGCCCCAGCATTTT. Its translation is CASRRTASNQPQHF.

The genes are TRBV10-3 and TRBJ2-5, with a weak D call TRBD1 (6 bases). V lost 0 bases and J lost 5, with 16 bases in between. This CDR3 region has 16 residues. CDR1 ENHRY and CDR2 SYGVKD come from the germline V gene. The CDR3 loop is CAISESGHILRETQYF. The CDR3 DNA sequence: TGTGCCATCAGTGAGTCGGGACACATCCTTAGGGAGACCCAGTACTTC.

The CDR3 DNA reads as TGTGCCAGCAGCTTAGGCGCGAAGGGGCAGTACTTC. Translated: CASSLGAKGQYF. The chain has TRBV7-2 and TRBJ2-7, with D unresolved. The CDR3 is 12 residues long. With 1 base removed from V and 9 bases from J, the gap between germline ends came to 10 bases. From germline, CDR1 is SGHTA and CDR2 FQGNSA.

This clone was detected only a few times. The genes are TRBV19 and TRBJ2-3; no reliable D call. The CDR3 extends over 15 amino acids. The V gene lost 5 bases and the J gene lost 5 bases, with 17 bases spanning the gap. Per the germline V gene, CDR1 is LNHDA and CDR2 is SQIVND (reference sequence). Here the CDR3 DNA reads TGTGCCAGTAGTTCTCCGGGTGGAAGGCGAGATACGCAGTATTTT. Its protein product is CASSSPGGRRDTQYF.

This chain joins TRBV2 and TRBJ1-5; unclear D gene. V was pared by 6 bases and J by 7 bases, with 16 bases between. CDR1 and CDR2 (germline): SNHLY, FYNNEI. The CDR3 length is 14 residues. The DNA for the CDR3 is TGTGCCAGCAGGACGGACCCATCCTTACAGCCCCAGCATTTT. Translation: CASRTDPSLQPQHF.

The V and J genes are TRBV4-1 and TRBJ2-7; no definite D call. V lost 1 base and J lost 3, with 10 bases in between. In germline, CDR1 is MGHRA, CDR2 YSYEKL. There are 14 residues in the CDR3. The CDR3, as DNA: TGCGCCAGCAGCCAAGGTCGGATGTTCTACGAGCAGTACTTC. It codes for CASSQGRMFYEQYF.

The chain employs TRBV18 and TRBJ1-2; D not resolved. V gave up 3 bases and J gave up 0 bases, with 11 bases separating them. CDR1 is KGHSH, CDR2 LQKENI, per germline. CDR3 size: 15 residues. The CDR3 sequence is CASSPTMATNYGYTF. In DNA form, the CDR3 reads TGTGCCAGCTCACCGACCATGGCCACTAACTATGGCTACACCTTC.

This clone has just one count. The chain employs TRBV4-1 and TRBJ1-5; weak D call: TRBD1 (5 bases). CDR3 length equals 17 residues. V shed 5 bases and J shed 3 bases, with 20 bases lying between them. From germline, CDR1 is MGHRA and CDR2 YSYEKL. CDR3 amino acids: CASSTAIIQGTNQPQHF. CDR3 DNA: TGCGCCAGCAGCACAGCCATTATCCAGGGTACCAATCAGCCCCAGCATTTT.

The chain carries TRBV30 and TRBJ2-7, with D possibly being TRBD1 (6 bases). Trimming stripped 1 base from V and 3 bases from J, with 13 bases between. This CDR3 has 14 residues. The germline V gene encodes CDR1 GTSNPN and CDR2 SVGIG (reference sequence). CDR3 region: CAWSAGTPNYEQYF. The CDR3, as DNA: TGTGCCTGGAGTGCCGGGACACCAAACTACGAGCAGTACTTC.